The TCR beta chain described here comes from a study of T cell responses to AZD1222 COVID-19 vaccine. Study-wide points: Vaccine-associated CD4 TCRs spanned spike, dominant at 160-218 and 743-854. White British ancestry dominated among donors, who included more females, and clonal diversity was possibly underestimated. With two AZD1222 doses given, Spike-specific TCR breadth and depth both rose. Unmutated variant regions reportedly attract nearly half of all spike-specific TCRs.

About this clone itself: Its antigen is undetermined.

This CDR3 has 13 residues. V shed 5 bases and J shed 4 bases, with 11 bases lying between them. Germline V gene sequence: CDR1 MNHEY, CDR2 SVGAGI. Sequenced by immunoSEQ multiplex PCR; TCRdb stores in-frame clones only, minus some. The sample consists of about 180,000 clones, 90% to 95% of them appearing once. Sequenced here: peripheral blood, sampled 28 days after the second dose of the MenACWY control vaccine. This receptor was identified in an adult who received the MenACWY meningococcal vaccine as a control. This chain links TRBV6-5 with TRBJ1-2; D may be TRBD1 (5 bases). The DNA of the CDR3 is TGTGCCAGCAGTCTCCGGACACGCTATGGCTACACCTTC. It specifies CASSLRTRYGYTF.